Detailed here is one TCR beta chain. This was the immunoSEQ v3 assay. Repertoires were generated with immunoSEQ multiplex PCR, while TCRdb's copy carries only in-frame clones and drops some. The table has around 100,000 clones, less than 70% seen once. The entry originates in a study of TIL therapy for anti-PD-1-resistant metastatic lung cancer. Documented time point: pre-treatment sample, taken before nivolumab and TIL therapy. Tumor tissue came from excised metastases, mostly pleural nodules or supraclavicular lymph nodes. CDR1 is MGHRA and CDR2 is YSYEKL in the germline V gene. J gave up 2 bases and V 4 bases, and 13 bases lay outside the gene matches. This CDR3 comprises 18 residues.

This clonotype originated in a person between 30 and 79 years old with non-small cell lung cancer. This rearrangement joins TRBV4-1 to TRBJ1-5, with 8 bases lining up with TRBD1. The material sequenced was tumor tissue, taken at baseline. CDR3 sequence: CASSPLPWTGIGNQPQHF. For the CDR3, the DNA is TGCGCCAGCAGCCCCCTACCCTGGACAGGGATCGGCAATCAGCCCCAGCATTTT.